A selection of T cell receptor beta chains follows, all from one sample in a study of blood T cell repertoires in COVID-19. Some clones are missing from TCRdb's copy, which holds only in-frame ones; the method was immunoSEQ multiplex PCR. Among 97,000 or so clones listed, about 91% were seen once. The sample consisted of peripheral blood. The receptors were gathered from a man younger than 30 with acute or convalescent COVID-19. Both conserved end residues are trimmed from each CDR3.

len	v_gene	j_gene	CDR3aa
14	TRBV6-1	TRBJ2-2	ASSENTAGNAGELF
13	TRBV5-8	TRBJ1-5	ASSYGQGGNQPQH
11	TRBV10-3	TRBJ2-7	AISEDSTYEQY
13	TRBV7-8	TRBJ2-7	ASSLAIGGSYEQY
16	TRBV9	TRBJ1-3	ASSEEEGHGGPGNTIY
12	TRBV30	TRBJ1-1	AWTPQGAYTEAF
15	TRBV25-1	TRBJ2-7	ASSREGSGDRGYEQY
12	TRBV7-9	TRBJ1-2	ASSLGQGNYGYT
14	TRBV18	TRBJ1-2	ASSPLWDSPNYGYT
11	TRBV27	TRBJ1-2	ASTPTGGFSYT
16	TRBV5-1	TRBJ2-1	ASSLEVKNPTSYNEQF
18	TRBV6-2/TRBV6-3	TRBJ2-1	ASSSPWTGGSLWTYNEQF
12	TRBV3-1/TRBV3-2	TRBJ2-7	ASSQEPPSREQY
14	TRBV19	TRBJ1-6	ASSIWFSSYNSPLH
13	TRBV7-9	TRBJ2-3	ASSLYIASTDTQY
14	TRBV27	TRBJ1-6	ASSFGNRQVGSPLH
17	TRBV19	TRBJ2-1	ASLGGKNVAGSSYNEQF
13	TRBV5-4	TRBJ2-5	ASSLAGQGVETQY
14	TRBV3-1/TRBV3-2	TRBJ1-2	ASSPLSLRGDYGYT
12	TRBV5-6	TRBJ2-7	ASSLAVNPYEQY
14	TRBV19	TRBJ2-2	ASSIKDRGGTGELF
11	TRBV19	TRBJ1-2	ASSIIQGVGYT
12	TRBV10-2	TRBJ1-5	ASSDAYSNQPQH
13	TRBV30	TRBJ1-5	AWSDGQGVIKAQH
10	TRBV19	TRBJ2-7	ASSSTGYEQY
13	TRBV3-1/TRBV3-2	TRBJ1-5	ASSQDSTSGQPQH
15	TRBV29-1	TRBJ1-4	SARALWDRGDNEKLF
13	TRBV5-1	TRBJ2-7	ASSPRTGGSDEQY
14	TRBV7-8	TRBJ1-1	ASSGGFETPATEAF
13	TRBV3-1/TRBV3-2	TRBJ2-7	ASSRPTGLSYEQY
12	TRBV18	TRBJ2-7	ASSPLANSYEQY
15	TRBV4-1	TRBJ1-5	ASSQADSGLGNQPQH
13	TRBV7-9	TRBJ1-2	ASSLDRGRGYGYT
13	TRBV21-1	TRBJ2-1	ARRRGQGDGNEQF
15	TRBV5-8	TRBJ2-1	ASRLFGTSGSSGEQF
13	TRBV7-2	TRBJ1-1	ASSSFQGEGTEAF
13	TRBV21-1	TRBJ2-7	ASSRTGFGRYEQY
11	TRBV6-5	TRBJ2-3	ASSSLPGDTQY
13	TRBV10-3	TRBJ1-2	AISDRDREDYGYT
13	TRBV19	TRBJ1-6	ASRNGGLLYQPLH
12	TRBV18	TRBJ2-7	ASSPSLASREQY
14	TRBV18	TRBJ1-5	ASSPIRQASNQPQH
15	TRBV5-1	TRBJ2-1	ASSRTRGDRGYNEQF
14	TRBV5-6	TRBJ1-1	ASSPLPTGTNTEAF
13	TRBV7-2	TRBJ1-4	ASSLTVATNEKLF
12	TRBV7-9	TRBJ1-1	ASSLAQGYTEAF
12	TRBV2	TRBJ2-3	ASSASINTDTQY
13	TRBV5-1	TRBJ1-4	ASSFGDREEKKLF
11	TRBV27	TRBJ1-2	ASSPGEANGYT
11	TRBV3-1/TRBV3-2	TRBJ1-1	ASSNTGNTEAF
14	TRBV11-2	TRBJ1-4	ASSPRRGGTNEKLF